This TCR beta chain was retrieved from a study of cytomegalovirus exposure and HLA in healthy donors. Background on the study: It was reported in a later analysis that the same platform had been used for the 120 or so validation repertoires as for the roughly 650 first-cohort repertoires.

A note on this clone: Its target is unknown.

Clones were sequenced by immunoSEQ multiplex PCR, and TCRdb holds only the in-frame ones, with some missing. This table holds 55,000 to 80,000 clones, 95% found once. General study results and limits: Reports showed the classifier diagnosing cytomegalovirus status with high specificity and sensitivity. It was found in a later analysis that first-cohort TCR clusters tended to co-occur in the 100 to 150 validation repertoires.

CDR3 size: 15 residues. V lost 0 bases to trimming and J lost 3 bases, with 9 bases between them. Germline V gene sequence: CDR1 MNHEY, CDR2 SVGAGI. Sequences were obtained from PBMCs. This receptor was identified in a young woman in good health and CMV-seropositive. The J gene is TRBJ1-5, the V gene TRBV6-5; D not resolved. The CDR3 loop is CASSYSNTHNQPQHF. The CDR3 DNA follows: TGTGCCAGCAGTTACTCGAACACGCACAATCAGCCCCAGCATTTT.